This paragraph reports one T cell receptor beta chain. The antigen remains undetermined. Looked up from germline, CDR1 is SNHLY and CDR2 is FYNNEI. With V trimmed by 6 bases and J by 4 bases, 3 bases remained unmatched. The CDR3 is 13 amino acids. The data originate from a study of cytomegalovirus exposure and HLA in healthy donors. The PCR had 60 Vbeta and 13 Jbeta primers. This table comes from immunoSEQ multiplex PCR, and its TCRdb copy is limited to in-frame clones, with some not included. Found here are fewer than 200,000 clones, roughly 80% of them singletons; the top ten hold around 4%. Study results and caveats: Productive rates of about 87% or about 30% were seen for most TCR beta V segments in an earlier analysis. In all likelihood, a cluster of highly shared sequence variants was a sequencing artifact. What a later analysis showed was that several of the most significant clusters appeared linked to common viral pathogens.

The chain carries TRBV2 and TRBJ1-1; 9 nucleotides agree with TRBD1. This TCR came from a man between 40 and 49 years old in good health and CMV-seronegative. The specimen sequenced was PBMCs. The CDR3 DNA is TGTGCCAGCAGGGGGACAGGGTTCACTGAAGCTTTCTTT. It yields the protein CASRGTGFTEAFF.